The following is a TCR beta chain sequence with its context. The study assigned cohorts using participant-reported clinical history. This entry comes from a study of blood T cell repertoires in COVID-19. Study details: COVID-19 samples, acute and convalescent, were from the United States, Italy and Spain.

Under the authors' procedure: The assay estimated nucleated cells by amplifying reference gene primers. Clones were sequenced by immunoSEQ multiplex PCR, and TCRdb holds only the in-frame ones, with some missing. The V and J calls and clone size come from that table; D and trimming were worked out from the DNA. The table includes about 410,000 clones, less than 95% detected once. The sequenced material came from PBMCs or T cells enriched from blood (not recorded which). The sequence was obtained from a young man who had recovered from COVID-19.

The CDR3 nucleotides read TGTGCCAGCATGTCGCAGGGGAGCAATCAGCCCCAGCATTTT. It encodes CASMSQGSNQPQHF. The rearrangement links TRBV6-5 to TRBJ1-5; D possibly corresponds to TRBD1 (6 bases). Germline V CDR1 and CDR2: MNHEY, SVGAGI. Trimming removed 7 bases from V and 1 base from J, with 11 bases in between. CDR3 length: 14 amino acids.